The 20 T cell receptor beta chains below were found in one sample sequenced in a study of T-cell reconstitution after alpha-beta-depleted transplantation in children. Unique molecular identifiers were used to barcode this TCRbeta library. Via MiXCR, TCRdb re-called the PCR reads, giving one row per CDR3 protein. The sample has 200,000 to 250,000 distinct CDR3 sequences; around 9.9% are singletons. Specimen: PBMCs, collected before TCRalphabeta/CD19-depleted stem cell transplant. These receptors all stem from a child younger than two with acute myeloid leukemia, due to receive a stem cell transplant.

This clonotype occurred many times. V is TRBV7-9 and J is TRBJ1-5; the D gene is possibly TRBD1 (6 bases). V was cut by 1 base and J by 3 bases, with 13 bases left in between. Germline V gene sequence: CDR1 SEHNR, CDR2 FQNEAQ (reference sequence). This CDR3 comprises 16 residues. The CDR3 spells CASSLVGGQTNQPQHF. CDR3 bases: TGTGCCAGCAGCTTAGTCGGCGGACAGACCAATCAGCCCCAGCATTTT.

Ten or more counts support this clonotype. The chain has TRBV20-1 and TRBJ2-2; D is unresolved. This CDR3 spans 14 amino acids. Germline loops: CDR1 DFQATT, CDR2 SNEGSKA (reference sequence). V was trimmed by 1 base and J by 6 bases, leaving 12 bases between them. Here the CDR3 DNA reads TGCAGTGCTAGAGGAAGTTTGGGTTCCGGGGAGCTGTTTTTT. Translating it yields CSARGSLGSGELFF.

Many counts were recorded for this clonotype. The chain is built from TRBV12-3 or TRBV12-4 and TRBJ1-3; D ambiguous. The CDR3 is 16 amino acids. Trimming pared 5 bases from V and 0 bases from J, leaving 14 bases between. CDR3 DNA sequence: TGTGCCAGCAGTCCCCTCCATGATTACTCTGGAAACACCATATATTTT. Translating it yields CASSPLHDYSGNTIYF.

This clonotype was seen at least ten times. The rearrangement links TRBV5-1 to TRBJ2-7; 10 bases map to TRBD2. Per the germline V gene, CDR1 is SGHRS and CDR2 is YFSETQ. CDR3 size: 12 residues. V was clipped by 3 bases and J by 7 bases; unmatched bases: 1. In DNA, the CDR3 is TGCGCCAGCAGCTCGGGACTAGCGGAGCAGTACTTC. This gives the protein CASSSGLAEQYF.

Of note for this clonotype: This may arise from a read error, as a much more abundant clone is one base away. This rearrangement joins TRBV5-1 to TRBJ1-2, with D maybe TRBD1 (5 bases). CDR3 length: 14 residues. Per the germline V gene, CDR1 is SGHRS and CDR2 is YFSETQ. The CDR3 coding sequence is TGCGCCAGCAGCTTGGTACCAGGGCAGCAAGGCTACCCCTTC. This gives the protein CASSLVPGQQGYPF.

This clonotype was seen many times. The genes are TRBV12-3 or TRBV12-4 and TRBJ2-5; 7 bases line up with TRBD1. V lost 7 bases, J lost 0 bases, and 8 bases stayed unmatched. This CDR3 has 15 residues. Written as DNA, the CDR3 is TGTGCCAGCAATCGACAGGGACCCTACCAAGAGACCCAGTACTTC. It specifies CASNRQGPYQETQYF.

This clonotype showed up many times. The rearrangement links TRBV7-8 to TRBJ2-5; unclear D gene. The CDR3 extends over 17 amino acids. V gave up 0 bases and J gave up 2 bases, with 16 bases separating them. CDR1 SGHVS and CDR2 FQNEAQ come from the germline V gene. The CDR3 DNA sequence: TGTGCCAGCAGCTTAGCGGTCAGTTCCTCCCCACAAGAGACCCAGTACTTC. Its translation is CASSLAVSSSPQETQYF. Drawing the rest from reference TRBV7-8 and TRBJ2-5, the complete variable domain is GAGVSQSPRYKVAKRGQDVALRCDPISGHVSLFWYQQALGQGPEFLTYFQNEAQLDKSGLPSDRFFAERPEGSVSTLKIQRTQQEDSAVYLCASSLAVSSSPQETQYFGPGTRLLVL.

This clonotype appeared many times. The chain uses TRBV11-3 and TRBJ1-1; tentatively, D is TRBD1 (5 bases). Trimming left V 1 base short and J 3 bases short, with 6 bases between. Per the germline V gene, CDR1 is SGHNT and CDR2 is YENEEA. CDR3 size: 13 residues. Here the CDR3 DNA reads TGTGCCAGCAGCTTAGGAGGGGACACTGAAGCTTTCTTT. This encodes CASSLGGDTEAFF.

This clonotype was recorded at least ten times. The chain's CDR3 is CASSFAGVTDTQYF. For the CDR3, the DNA is TGTGCCAGCAGTTTCGCGGGGGTTACAGATACGCAGTATTTT. The chain carries TRBV12-3 or TRBV12-4 and TRBJ2-3; 7 bases are shared with TRBD2. This CDR3 is built from 14 residues. J lost 3 bases, V lost 3 bases, and 3 bases had no gene match.

This clonotype was detected many times. The V and J genes are TRBV12-3 or TRBV12-4 and TRBJ2-7; 7 bases line up with TRBD2. The CDR3 spans 15 residues. Trimming at V came to 5 bases and at J to 7 bases, leaving 14 bases not matched to a gene. The CDR3 spells CASSVSSGRWREQYF. The CDR3 region has the DNA TGTGCCAGCAGTGTCAGTAGCGGGCGTTGGAGGGAGCAGTACTTC.

This clonotype was detected a few times. This chain uses TRBV5-1 with TRBJ2-7, with 10 bases that match TRBD2. The V and J ends lost 3 bases and 4 bases, in that order; junction bases with no gene match: 10. Germline values: CDR1 SGHRS, CDR2 YFSETQ. The CDR3 contains 16 residues. The CDR3 spells CASSSIRASGSYEQYF. CDR3 DNA: TGCGCCAGCAGCTCTATACGCGCTAGCGGGAGTTACGAGCAGTACTTC.

This clonotype was picked up many times. The chain couples TRBV7-6 to TRBJ2-2, with TRBD2 matching over 11 bases. This CDR3 is built from 17 residues. CDR1 and CDR2 from the germline V gene are SGHVS and FNYEAQ. V lost 5 bases, J lost 5 bases, and 10 bases stayed unmatched. CDR3 protein: CASSPRLAGLRTGELFF. Written as DNA, the CDR3 is TGTGCCAGCAGCCCCAGACTAGCGGGATTGAGAACCGGGGAGCTGTTTTTT. Variable domain in full (rest from reference TRBV7-6 and TRBJ2-2): GAGVSQSPRYKVTKRGQDVALRCDPISGHVSLYWYRQALGQGPEFLTYFNYEAQQDKSGLPNDRFSAERPEGSISTLTIQRTEQRDSAMYRCASSPRLAGLRTGELFFGEGSRLTVL.

At least ten counts were recorded for this clonotype. The J gene is TRBJ2-5, the V gene TRBV20-1; TRBD1 or TRBD2 may be the D gene (5 bases each). This CDR3 is 15 amino acids long. Germline lookup yields CDR1 DFQATT and CDR2 SNEGSKA (reference sequence). Deletions cut 1 base from V and 5 bases from J, with 17 bases between. As DNA, the CDR3 is TGCAGTGCTAGAGCTACGTGGGGGTCCCCGGAGACCCAGTACTTC. It translates to CSARATWGSPETQYF.

Ten or more counts support this clonotype. Because the CDR3 is missing its conserved closing phenylalanine or tryptophan, this is likely a read error. The chain combines TRBV7-9 with TRBJ2-5; no clear D gene. V was trimmed by 1 base and J by 6 bases, leaving 6 bases between them. The CDR3 length is 12 residues. From germline, CDR1 is SEHNR and CDR2 FQNEAQ (reference sequence). The CDR3 sequence is CASSLERKTQYS. The CDR3 coding sequence is TGTGCCAGCAGCTTAGAACGGAAGACCCAGTACTCC.

This clonotype was seen repeatedly, ten times or more. The rearrangement links TRBV5-4 to TRBJ2-3; D remains unclear. This CDR3 has 13 residues. Trimming pared 4 bases from V and 5 bases from J, leaving 11 bases between. Germline loops: CDR1 SGHNT, CDR2 YYREEE (reference sequence). In DNA form, the CDR3 reads TGTGCCAGCAGCCCCCAGACTGAAGATACGCAGTATTTT. It translates to CASSPQTEDTQYF. Full variable domain (rest looked up from reference TRBV5-4 and TRBJ2-3): ETGVTQSPTHLIKTRGQQVTLRCSSQSGHNTVSWYQQALGQGPQFIFQYYREEENGRGNFPPRFSGLQFPNYSSELNVNALELDDSALYLCASSPQTEDTQYFGPGTRLTVL.

This clonotype was found many times. Germline is not matched at one junction end, which may reflect a read error. The chain is built from TRBV7-2 and TRBJ2-1; 13 positions match TRBD2. The CDR3 sequence is 15 residues long. CDR1 SGHTA and CDR2 FQGNSA come from the germline V gene. CDR3: CASSWGLAGYNEQFF. The CDR3 DNA follows: TGCGCCAGCAGCTGGGGACTAGCGGGGTACAATGAGCAGTTCTTC.

This clonotype was observed many times. The J gene is TRBJ1-5, the V gene TRBV20-1, with a possible D match to TRBD1 (6 bases). This CDR3 is built from 16 residues. CDR1 and CDR2 from the germline V gene are DFQATT and SNEGSKA (reference sequence). Trimming cost V 1 base and J 0 bases, with 13 bases left between them. The CDR3 DNA is TGCAGTGCTAGAGTGGCAGGGGCGGATAGCAATCAGCCCCAGCATTTT. Translation: CSARVAGADSNQPQHF.

The sample holds many counts of this clonotype. The CDR3 DNA reads as TGTGCCAGCAGATCCCCATATAACTCCTACAATGAGCAGTTCTTC. Translating it yields CASRSPYNSYNEQFF. The chain has TRBV12-3 or TRBV12-4 and TRBJ2-1; D is undetermined. The ends were cut back, 6 bases at V and 0 bases at J, with 12 bases in the middle. This CDR3 region has 15 residues.

The sample holds many counts of this clonotype. V is TRBV7-9 and J is TRBJ2-5; no definite D call. Germline V gives CDR1 SEHNR, CDR2 FQNEAQ (reference sequence). The CDR3 spans 12 residues. Trimming took 3 bases from V and 3 from J, leaving 5 bases between them. The CDR3 nucleotides read TGTGCCAGCAGCTTTACCGAAGAGACCCAGTACTTC. Its translation is CASSFTEETQYF. Full variable domain (remainder filled in from reference TRBV7-9 and TRBJ2-5): DTGVSQNPRHKITKRGQNVTFRCDPISEHNRLYWYRQTLGQGPEFLTYFQNEAQLEKSRLLSDRFSAERPKGSFSTLEIQRTEQGDSAMYLCASSFTEETQYFGPGTRLLVL.

As concerns this clonotype: One end of the junction does not line up with germline, which may come from a read error. The V call is TRBV5-5, the J call TRBJ2-7; 8 bases are shared with TRBD1. Germline CDR1 and CDR2: SGHKS and YYEKEE (reference sequence). The CDR3 length is 15 residues. The CDR3 protein is CVSSYGQGVSYEQYF. CDR3 DNA: TGTGTCAGCAGCTATGGACAGGGAGTTTCCTACGAGCAGTACTTC.